The clone carrying this TCR beta chain was seen a single time. The CDR3 sequence is 15 residues long. The V and J ends lost 2 bases and 0 bases respectively, with 11 bases between them. The germline V gene encodes CDR1 SGHVS and CDR2 FQNEAQ. The sample comes from a study of blood T cell repertoires in COVID-19. Authors' processing steps: Researchers report that nucleated cell counts were estimated from reference gene primer amplification. TCRdb keeps only in-frame clones here, not all; method: immunoSEQ multiplex PCR. Clonal size and the V and J genes are those of that table, whereas D and trimming came from the DNA. The sample records approximately 14,000 clones, about 84% being singletons.

Sequencing was performed on peripheral blood. This receptor was identified in a human donor in a cohort sampled during active COVID-19. The gene calls are TRBV7-8 and TRBJ2-7; TRBD2 is a possible D gene (5 bases). The CDR3 nucleotides read TGTGCCAGCAGCTTATGGCCGGGAAGCTCCTACGAGCAGTACTTC. It codes for CASSLWPGSSYEQYF.